One and the same sample provided the 5 T cell receptor beta chains below, sequenced in a study of cytomegalovirus exposure and HLA in healthy donors. Vbeta (60) and Jbeta (13) primers were used in the PCR. Clones were read by immunoSEQ multiplex PCR, and TCRdb kept only the in-frame ones, dropping some. This table has 95,000 to 150,000 clones, approximately 17% appearing once. The sequenced material came from PBMCs. The origin of the receptors is a female donor in good health and CMV-seropositive.

The chain employs TRBV28 and TRBJ1-2, with 7 nucleotides matching TRBD1. Germline CDR1 and CDR2: MDHEN and SYDVKM. The CDR3 is made up of 14 amino acids. The J segment lost 7 bases and the V segment lost 3 bases, leaving 8 bases of the junction unmatched. CDR3 nucleotide sequence: TGTGCCAGCAGTTTCAAGAGGGGGCGCGGTGGCTACACCTTC. Translating gives CASSFKRGRGGYTF.

The rearrangement uses TRBV5-1 and TRBJ1-4; D is unresolved. CDR1 is SGHRS, CDR2 YFSETQ, per germline. This CDR3 region has 14 residues. Trimming removed 6 bases at V and 0 bases at J, with 9 bases between. CDR3 region: CASKPGATNEKLFF. The CDR3 DNA reads as TGCGCCAGCAAACCCGGAGCAACTAATGAAAAACTGTTTTTT.

The chain is built from TRBV28 and TRBJ1-3; unclear D gene. With 3 bases removed from V and 3 bases from J, the gap between germline ends came to 15 bases. CDR1 is MDHEN, CDR2 SYDVKM, per germline. This CDR3 has 16 residues. The CDR3 DNA sequence: TGTGCCAGCAGTTTTTTGGCCCGGGGTGTTGGAAACACCATATATTTT. Its protein product is CASSFLARGVGNTIYF.

There are a few counts of this clone. This rearrangement joins TRBV6-6 to TRBJ1-3; perhaps TRBD1 as D (5 bases). The CDR3 has 16 residues. V shed 0 bases and J shed 12 bases, with 21 bases lying between them. Germline assignment: CDR1 MNHNY and CDR2 SVGAGI (reference sequence). The CDR3 loop is CASSYSSLVGGLVIYF. The CDR3 DNA sequence: TGTGCCAGCAGTTACTCCTCCCTTGTGGGGGGGTTAGTCATATATTTT.

Only a few counts were recorded for this clone. The V call is TRBV7-2, the J call TRBJ2-5; D is undetermined. This CDR3 is 14 amino acids long. Germline V CDR1 and CDR2: SGHTA, FQGNSA. Between the trimmed V and J ends, which lost 3 bases and 1 base, there was a span of 9 bases. CDR3 loop: CASSFVWSQETQYF. The CDR3 DNA is TGTGCCAGCAGCTTTGTTTGGAGCCAAGAGACCCAGTACTTC.